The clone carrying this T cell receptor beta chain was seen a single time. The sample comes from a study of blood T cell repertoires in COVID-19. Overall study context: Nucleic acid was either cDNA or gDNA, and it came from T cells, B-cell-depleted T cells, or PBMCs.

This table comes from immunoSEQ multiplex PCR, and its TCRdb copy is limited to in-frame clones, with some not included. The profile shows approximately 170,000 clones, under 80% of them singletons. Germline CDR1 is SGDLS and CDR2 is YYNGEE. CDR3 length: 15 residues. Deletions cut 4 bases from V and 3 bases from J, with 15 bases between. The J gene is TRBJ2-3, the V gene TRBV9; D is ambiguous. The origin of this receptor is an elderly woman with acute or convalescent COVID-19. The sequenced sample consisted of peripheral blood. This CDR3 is CASSPRGEATDTQYF. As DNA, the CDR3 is TGTGCCAGCAGCCCCCGTGGTGAGGCGACAGATACGCAGTATTTT.